This T cell receptor beta chain was sequenced during a study of T cells expressing NK-cell markers. TCRdb reprocessed the 5' RACE reads, with one entry per CDR3 protein and no DNA. The specimen's table records roughly 390,000 distinct CDR3 sequences. This CDR3 contains 14 residues. From germline, CDR1 is LGHDT and CDR2 YNNKEL (reference sequence). This chain joins TRBV3-1 and TRBJ1-2; TCRdb proposes TRBD1, but this gene call is untestable without DNA. This TCR derives from a man aged 18-70 years in good health. Sequencing was performed on blood T cells: a sorted CD56 or NKG2C T cell subset, CD4+ or CD8+ T cells, or bulk PBMC T cells (not recorded which). CDR3 amino acids: CASSQSFPRDGYTF.